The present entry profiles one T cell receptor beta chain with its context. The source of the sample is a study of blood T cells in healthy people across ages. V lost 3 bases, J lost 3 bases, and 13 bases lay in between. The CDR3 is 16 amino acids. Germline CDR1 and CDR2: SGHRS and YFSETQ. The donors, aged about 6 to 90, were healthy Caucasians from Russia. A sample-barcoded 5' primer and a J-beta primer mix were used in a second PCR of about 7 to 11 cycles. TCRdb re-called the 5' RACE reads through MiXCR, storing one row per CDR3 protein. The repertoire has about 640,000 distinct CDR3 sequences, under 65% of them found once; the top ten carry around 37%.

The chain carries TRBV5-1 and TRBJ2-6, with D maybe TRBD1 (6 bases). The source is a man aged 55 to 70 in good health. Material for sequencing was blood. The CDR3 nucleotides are TGCGCCAGCAGCTCACTGACAGGTATTGGGGCCAACGTCCTGACTTTC. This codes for CASSSLTGIGANVLTF.